The clone carrying this TCR beta chain was detected a few times. These data are taken from a study of control samples from healthy donors and cancer patients. TCRdb keeps only in-frame clones here, not all; method: immunoSEQ multiplex PCR. The sample carries about 120,000 clones, 88% recorded once. Germline V CDR1 and CDR2: SGHAT, FQNNGV. The CDR3 spans 13 residues. V was trimmed by 3 bases and J by 2 bases, leaving 8 bases between them. The chain employs TRBV11-2 and TRBJ2-7; D is possibly TRBD2 (5 bases). The source material was blood. This clonotype was obtained from a woman between 70 and 85 years old in good health. In DNA, the CDR3 is TGTGCCAGCAGCTTTACGGGAACCTACGAGCAGTACTTC. It encodes CASSFTGTYEQYF.